The clone carrying this TCR beta chain appeared a single time. The record originates from a study of blood T cell repertoires in COVID-19. Study in general: Samples representing acute and convalescent COVID-19 were sourced from the United States, Italy and Spain. From T cells, B-cell-depleted T cells, or PBMCs came the material, which was cDNA or gDNA.

V was trimmed by 0 bases and J by 3 bases, leaving 15 bases between them. Germline lookup yields CDR1 MNHEY and CDR2 SVGEGT. The CDR3 consists of 16 residues. How the authors handled the data: Nucleated cell number was recorded as an estimate derived from reference gene primer amplification. Profiled with immunoSEQ multiplex PCR; TCRdb holds only in-frame clones, not every one. That table supplies the V and J calls and clone size; D and trimming were determined from the DNA. This sample has approximately 210,000 clones; 80% to 90% occur once, and the top ten carry 1.5%. Sequenced: peripheral blood. J is TRBJ2-7 and V is TRBV6-2 or TRBV6-3, with D maybe TRBD1 (6 bases). The clonotype originates from a man aged 18-30 years with active or convalescent COVID-19. DNA for the CDR3: TGTGCCAGCAGTTACTCCCAAGGGGGATTCTTCTACGAGCAGTACTTC. It is translated as CASSYSQGGFFYEQYF.